These 10 T cell receptor beta chains share one sample of origin, sequenced in a study of blood T cells in healthy people across ages (dated by TCRdb to 2013 to 2016). Library generation was performed with 5' RACE. The listed sequencing device is Illumina HiSeq 2500. The second PCR ran for about 6 to 12 cycles and used a J-beta primer mix along with a sample-barcoded 5' primer. In TCRdb, the public reads were trimmed at Q25 with fastp and aligned with MiXCR, with productive beta chains retained. Each CDR3 protein appears once, grouped with its most common genes and DNA. This sample has about 730,000 distinct CDR3 sequences in its table, and roughly 41% of those were observed once. 20% to 25% of the sample rests with the top ten. Sequencing was performed on blood. The receptors shown here come from a woman in her sixties or seventies in good health.

V usage is TRBV29-1 and J usage is TRBJ2-3; D call uncertain. From germline, CDR1 is SQVTM and CDR2 ANQGSEA. The germline V and J ends were trimmed by 2 bases and 0 bases, with 9 bases remaining between them. The CDR3 spans 14 residues. Here the CDR3 reads CSVELQDSTDTQYF. The CDR3 region has the DNA TGCAGCGTTGAATTGCAGGACAGCACAGATACGCAGTATTTT.

This sequence joins TRBV2 and TRBJ1-5, with D hard to call. The germline gives CDR1 SNHLY, CDR2 FYNNEI. Trimming took 1 base from V and 9 from J, leaving 4 bases between them. The CDR3 totals 11 residues. Here the CDR3 DNA reads TGTGCCAGCAGTGAAGGGCGGCCCCAGCATTTT. Translated: CASSEGRPQHF.

The genes are TRBV7-9 and TRBJ1-3; D gene uncertain. The CDR3 totals 15 residues. Trimming took off 5 bases at V and 4 bases at J, with 15 bases between the two ends. The germline V gene has CDR1 SEHNR and CDR2 FQNEAQ (reference sequence). CDR3 in amino acids: CASSPRGVRGNTIYF. The CDR3 bases are TGTGCCAGCAGCCCCCGGGGTGTACGGGGAAACACCATATATTTT.

The rearrangement links TRBV5-5 to TRBJ2-5; D not certain. Between the trimmed V and J ends, which lost 0 bases and 2 bases, there was a span of 14 bases. Looked up from germline, CDR1 is SGHKS and CDR2 is YYEKEE (reference sequence). This CDR3 has 16 amino acids. The CDR3 nucleotides are TGTGCCAGCAGCTTGGAGGGTGGCACCCTTCAAGAGACCCAGTACTTC. Protein: CASSLEGGTLQETQYF. Complete variable domain (other parts from reference TRBV5-5 and TRBJ2-5): DAGVTQSPTHLIKTRGQQVTLRCSPISGHKSVSWYQQVLGQGPQFIFQYYEKEERGRGNFPDRFSARQFPNYSSELNVNALLLGDSALYLCASSLEGGTLQETQYFGPGTRLLVL.

This clonotype appeared once. The chain joins TRBV7-9 to TRBJ2-1, with TRBD1 matching 11 bases. Trimming cost V 5 bases and J 10 bases; bases outside gene matches: 7. This CDR3 region has 14 residues. CDR1 is SEHNR, CDR2 FQNEAQ, per germline (reference sequence). In nucleotides, the CDR3 is TGTGCCAGCAGCCGGACAGGGGGCGCGTACGAGCAGTTCTTC. It specifies CASSRTGGAYEQFF.

Only a few counts were recorded for this clonotype. The chain is built from TRBV7-8 and TRBJ2-7, with D perhaps TRBD1 (5 bases). Trimming left V 5 bases short and J 7 bases short, with 18 bases between. Germline V gene lookup returns CDR1 SGHVS and CDR2 FQNEAQ. There are 14 residues in the CDR3. CDR3 region: CASSAGIGLGEQYF. DNA for the CDR3: TGTGCCAGCAGCGCAGGGATTGGGTTGGGGGAGCAGTACTTC.

The chain uses TRBV3-1 and TRBJ2-5, with D tentatively TRBD1 (7 bases). The CDR3 has 15 amino acids. From germline, CDR1 is LGHDT and CDR2 YNNKEL (reference sequence). V lost 6 bases, J lost 5 bases, and 19 bases lay in between. The CDR3 loop is CASRKRRDRGETQYF. The CDR3 DNA reads as TGTGCCAGCAGGAAAAGGCGGGACAGAGGCGAGACCCAGTACTTC.

The sample holds a few counts of this clonotype. DNA of the CDR3: TGCAGTGCTGGGAAACAGGGTACTCGGAGCACTGAAGCTTTCTTT. Its translation: CSAGKQGTRSTEAFF. The genes are TRBV20-1 and TRBJ1-1, with D maybe TRBD1 (6 bases). Trimming took 5 bases from V and 4 from J, leaving 20 bases between them. CDR3 length: 15 amino acids. From germline, CDR1 is DFQATT and CDR2 SNEGSKA (reference sequence).

The chain combines TRBV6-6 with TRBJ2-4; 10 nucleotides line up with TRBD1. The last part of the DNA fits TRBJ2-7 better; the J call may be wrong. Per germline, CDR1 MNHNY and CDR2 SVGAGI (reference sequence). This CDR3 contains 15 residues. CDR3 in amino acids: CASTKGTGANYEQYF. In nucleotides, the CDR3 is TGTGCCAGCACCAAGGGGACAGGGGCCAACTACGAGCAGTACTTC.

The sample holds a few counts of this clonotype. This chain connects TRBV7-6 to TRBJ2-1, with D uncertain. Germline-derived CDR1 and CDR2 are SGHVS and FNYEAQ. V lost 7 bases and J lost 5, with 12 bases in between. The CDR3 runs 13 residues. The DNA of the CDR3 is TGTGCCAGCATGGGGTACCAAAACAATGAGCAGTTCTTC. Translating gives CASMGYQNNEQFF.